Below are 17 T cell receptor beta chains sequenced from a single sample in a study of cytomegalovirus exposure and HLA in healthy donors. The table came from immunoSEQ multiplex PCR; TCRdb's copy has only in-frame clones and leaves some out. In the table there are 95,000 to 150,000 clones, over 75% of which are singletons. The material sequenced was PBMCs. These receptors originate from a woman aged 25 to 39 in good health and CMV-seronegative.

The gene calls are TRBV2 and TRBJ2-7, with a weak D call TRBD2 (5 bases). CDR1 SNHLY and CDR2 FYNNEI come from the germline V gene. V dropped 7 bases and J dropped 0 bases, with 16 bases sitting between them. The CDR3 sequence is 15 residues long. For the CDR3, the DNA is TGTGCCAGCACTCTCCGGACTCTTAGCTCCTACGAGCAGTACTTC. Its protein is CASTLRTLSSYEQYF.

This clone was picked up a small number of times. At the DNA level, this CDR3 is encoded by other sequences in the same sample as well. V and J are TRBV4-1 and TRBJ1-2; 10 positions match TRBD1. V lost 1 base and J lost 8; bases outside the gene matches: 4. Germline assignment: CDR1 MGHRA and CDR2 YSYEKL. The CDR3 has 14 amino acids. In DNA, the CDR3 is TGCGCCAGCAGCCAAGTAGGGACAGGGGACGGCTACACCTTC. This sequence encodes CASSQVGTGDGYTF.

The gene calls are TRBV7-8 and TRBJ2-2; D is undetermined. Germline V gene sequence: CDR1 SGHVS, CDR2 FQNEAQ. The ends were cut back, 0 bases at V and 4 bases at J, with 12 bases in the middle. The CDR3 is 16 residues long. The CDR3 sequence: CASSLAGRLGTGELFF. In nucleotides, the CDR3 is TGTGCCAGCAGCTTAGCGGGCCGGTTGGGCACCGGGGAGCTGTTTTTT.

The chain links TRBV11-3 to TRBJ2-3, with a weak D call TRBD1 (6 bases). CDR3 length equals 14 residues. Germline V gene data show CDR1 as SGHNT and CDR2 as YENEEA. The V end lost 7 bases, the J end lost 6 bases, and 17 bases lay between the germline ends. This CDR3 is CASTQRQGWDTQYF. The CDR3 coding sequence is TGTGCCAGCACCCAACGGCAGGGGTGGGATACGCAGTATTTT.

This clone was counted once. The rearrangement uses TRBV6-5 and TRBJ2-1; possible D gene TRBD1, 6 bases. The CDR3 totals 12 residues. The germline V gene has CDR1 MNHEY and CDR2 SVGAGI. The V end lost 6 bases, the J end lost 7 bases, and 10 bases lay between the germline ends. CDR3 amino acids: CASSLDSNEQFF. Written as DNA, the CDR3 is TGTGCCAGCAGCTTGGACAGTAATGAGCAGTTCTTC.

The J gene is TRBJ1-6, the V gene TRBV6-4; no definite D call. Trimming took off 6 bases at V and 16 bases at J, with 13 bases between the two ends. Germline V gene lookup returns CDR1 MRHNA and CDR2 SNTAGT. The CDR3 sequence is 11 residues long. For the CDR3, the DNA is TGTGCCAGCAGCCGGCCCAGCGGGCTCCACTTT. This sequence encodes CASSRPSGLHF.

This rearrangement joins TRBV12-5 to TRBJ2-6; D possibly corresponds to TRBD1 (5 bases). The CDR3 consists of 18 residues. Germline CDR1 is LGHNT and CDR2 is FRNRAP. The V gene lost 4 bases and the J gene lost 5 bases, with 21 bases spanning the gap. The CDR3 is CASGCIDAGQSRANVLTF. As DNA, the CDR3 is TGTGCTAGTGGTTGCATCGATGCAGGACAAAGTCGGGCCAACGTCCTGACTTTC.

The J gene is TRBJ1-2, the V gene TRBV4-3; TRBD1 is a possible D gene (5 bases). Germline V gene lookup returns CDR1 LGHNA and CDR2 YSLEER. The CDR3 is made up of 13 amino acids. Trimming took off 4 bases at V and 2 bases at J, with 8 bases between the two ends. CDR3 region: CASSPEGNYGYTF. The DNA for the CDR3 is TGCGCCAGCAGCCCGGAGGGGAACTATGGCTACACCTTC.

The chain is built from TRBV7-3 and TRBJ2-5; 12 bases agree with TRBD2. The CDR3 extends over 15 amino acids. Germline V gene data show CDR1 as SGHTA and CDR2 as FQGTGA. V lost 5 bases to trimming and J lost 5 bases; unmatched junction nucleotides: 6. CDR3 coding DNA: TGTGCCAGCAGCGCTAGCGGGGGGGCTTTGGAGACCCAGTACTTC. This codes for CASSASGGALETQYF.

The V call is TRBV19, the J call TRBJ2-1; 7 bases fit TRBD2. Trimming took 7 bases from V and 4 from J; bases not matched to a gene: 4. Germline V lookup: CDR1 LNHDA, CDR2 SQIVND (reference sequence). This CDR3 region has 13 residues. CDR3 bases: TGTGCCAGTATGGGCGGGGGATACAATGAGCAGTTCTTC. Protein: CASMGGGYNEQFF.

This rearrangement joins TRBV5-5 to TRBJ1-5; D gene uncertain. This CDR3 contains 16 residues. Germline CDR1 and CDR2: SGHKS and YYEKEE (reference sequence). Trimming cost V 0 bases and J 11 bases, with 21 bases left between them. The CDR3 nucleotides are TGTGCCAGCAGCTTGGCAAGTAGGGCTGACGGAGCGGCCCAGCATTTT. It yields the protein CASSLASRADGAAQHF.

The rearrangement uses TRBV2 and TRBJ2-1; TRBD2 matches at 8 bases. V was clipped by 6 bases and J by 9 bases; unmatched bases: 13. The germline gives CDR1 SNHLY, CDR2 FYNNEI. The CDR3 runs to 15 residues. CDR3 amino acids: CASSQRASGHSEQFF. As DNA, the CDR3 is TGTGCCAGCAGCCAAAGGGCTAGCGGGCATAGTGAGCAGTTCTTC.

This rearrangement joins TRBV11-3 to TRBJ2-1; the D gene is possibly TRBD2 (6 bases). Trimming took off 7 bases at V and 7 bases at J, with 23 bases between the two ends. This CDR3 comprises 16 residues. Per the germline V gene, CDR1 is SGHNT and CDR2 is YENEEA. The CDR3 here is CASIPGGSSSANEQFF. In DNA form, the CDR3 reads TGTGCCAGCATCCCAGGAGGATCTTCTAGCGCGAATGAGCAGTTCTTC.

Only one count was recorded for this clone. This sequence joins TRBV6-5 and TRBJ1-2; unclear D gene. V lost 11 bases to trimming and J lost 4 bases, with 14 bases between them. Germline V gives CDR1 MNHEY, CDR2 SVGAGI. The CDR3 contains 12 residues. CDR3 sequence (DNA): TGTGCCCTTGGAGGATTTACCTATGGCTACACCTTC. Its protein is CALGGFTYGYTF.

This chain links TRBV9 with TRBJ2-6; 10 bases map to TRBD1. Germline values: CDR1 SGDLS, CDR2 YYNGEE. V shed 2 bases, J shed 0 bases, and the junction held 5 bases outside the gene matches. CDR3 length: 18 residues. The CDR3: CASSVGTGAISGANVLTF. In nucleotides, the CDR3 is TGTGCCAGCAGCGTGGGGACAGGGGCTATCTCTGGGGCCAACGTCCTGACTTTC.

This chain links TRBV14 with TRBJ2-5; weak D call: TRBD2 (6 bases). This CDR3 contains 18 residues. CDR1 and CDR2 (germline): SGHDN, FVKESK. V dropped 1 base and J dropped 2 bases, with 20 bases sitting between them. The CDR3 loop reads CASSQARLVLSLQETQYF. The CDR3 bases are TGTGCCAGCAGCCAAGCGCGACTAGTCCTCTCGCTACAAGAGACCCAGTACTTC.

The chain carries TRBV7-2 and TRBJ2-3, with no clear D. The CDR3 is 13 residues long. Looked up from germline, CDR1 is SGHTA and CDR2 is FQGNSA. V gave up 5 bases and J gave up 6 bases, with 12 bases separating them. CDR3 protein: CASSLPPRDTQYF. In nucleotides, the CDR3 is TGTGCCAGCAGCCTCCCCCCTCGGGATACGCAGTATTTT. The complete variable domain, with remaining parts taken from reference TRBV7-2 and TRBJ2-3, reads GAGVSQSPSNKVTEKGKDVELRCDPISGHTALYWYRQSLGQGLEFLIYFQGNSAPDKSGLPSDRFSAERTGGSVSTLTIQRTQQEDSAVYLCASSLPPRDTQYFGPGTRLTVL.